The T cell receptor (beta chain) described here comes from a study of cytomegalovirus exposure and HLA in healthy donors. General study points: CMV serostatus was the only recorded immune exposure for donors.

Both 60 Vbeta primers and 13 Jbeta primers went into the PCR. The protocol was immunoSEQ multiplex PCR, while the TCRdb copy is restricted to in-frame clones and leaves out a portion. The table includes 85,000 to 100,000 clones, about nine tenths detected once. V was pared by 5 bases and J by 4 bases, with 12 bases between. Germline values: CDR1 GTSNPN, CDR2 SVGIG (reference sequence). CDR3 size: 12 residues. Regarding this clone: Its cognate antigen is unknown.

The clonotype comes from a man aged 25-45 years in good health and CMV-seropositive. Sequencing was carried out using PBMCs. The chain has TRBV30 and TRBJ2-7; no reliable D call. This CDR3 reads CAWYPLKYEQYF. The CDR3 DNA follows: TGTGCCTGGTATCCACTGAAGTACGAGCAGTACTTC.